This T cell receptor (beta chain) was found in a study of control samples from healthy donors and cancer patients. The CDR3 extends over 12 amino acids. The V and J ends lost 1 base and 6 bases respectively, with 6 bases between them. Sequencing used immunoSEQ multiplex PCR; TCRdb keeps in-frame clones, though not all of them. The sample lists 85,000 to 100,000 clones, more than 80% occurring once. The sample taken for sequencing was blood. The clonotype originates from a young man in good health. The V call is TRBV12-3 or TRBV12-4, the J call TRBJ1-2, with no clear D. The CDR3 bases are TGTGCCAGCAGTTTAGGAGGGAATGGCTACACCTTC. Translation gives CASSLGGNGYTF.